The 24 T cell receptor beta chains given below trace back to one sample, sequenced in a study of OX40 agonist ivuxolimab in advanced cancers. The repertoire was sequenced with immunoSEQ multiplex PCR; TCRdb's copy has only in-frame clones and lacks some. The table includes some 70,000 clones, about 92% detected once. This specimen consisted of CD4+ or CD8+ T cells sorted from blood, obtained in a trial of the OX40 agonist ivuxolimab. Receptors were obtained from an adult with an advanced solid tumor such as melanoma, head and neck, liver or kidney cancer.

This clone is a singleton in its sample. The chain recombines TRBV18 with TRBJ1-1; D remains ambiguous. V gave up 9 bases and J gave up 9 bases, with 20 bases separating them. CDR3 length: 13 residues. Germline values: CDR1 KGHSH, CDR2 LQKENI. CDR3 amino acids: CASFRPGVPQAFF. CDR3 DNA: TGTGCCAGTTTTCGACCGGGAGTACCCCAAGCTTTCTTT.

The chain uses TRBV18 and TRBJ1-3, with D uncertain. The CDR3 is 15 residues long. The germline V and J ends were trimmed by 2 bases and 0 bases, with 8 bases remaining between them. In germline, CDR1 is KGHSH, CDR2 LQKENI. CDR3 in DNA: TGTGCCAGCTCACCAGAGAGTCGCTCTGGAAACACCATATATTTT. This gives the protein CASSPESRSGNTIYF.

This clone has more than one count but fewer than ten. The chain employs TRBV6-1 and TRBJ2-7, with 8 nucleotides matching TRBD1. This CDR3 comprises 15 residues. Germline CDR1 is MNHNS and CDR2 is SASEGT. The trim removed 1 base at V and 0 bases at J, leaving 2 bases unmatched. The CDR3 here is CASSEGGTGSYEQYF. The CDR3 region has the DNA TGTGCCAGCAGTGAAGGCGGGACAGGCTCCTACGAGCAGTACTTC.

The rearrangement joins TRBV6-1 to TRBJ1-5; D might be TRBD1 (5 bases). Trimming left V 7 bases short and J 9 bases short, with 16 bases between. Germline CDR1 is MNHNS and CDR2 is SASEGT. The CDR3 has 13 amino acids. In DNA, the CDR3 is TGTGCCAGCATAGACAGCATGAGCGCGCCCCAGCATTTT. It yields the protein CASIDSMSAPQHF.

The genes are TRBV12-5 and TRBJ2-1; a weak D match, TRBD1 (5 bases). This CDR3 is built from 14 residues. With 5 bases removed from V and 6 bases from J, the gap between germline ends came to 14 bases. Germline assignment: CDR1 LGHNT and CDR2 FRNRAP. The CDR3 spells CASGLEGAGNEQFF. The CDR3 DNA is TGTGCTAGTGGTCTTGAAGGGGCAGGCAATGAGCAGTTCTTC.

V usage is TRBV5-4 and J usage is TRBJ1-1; D may be TRBD1 (5 bases). The CDR3 loop spans 14 amino acids. Germline CDR1 reads SGHNT; CDR2 reads YYREEE (reference sequence). V dropped 0 bases and J dropped 4 bases, with 10 bases sitting between them. CDR3 sequence (DNA): TGTGCCAGCAGCTTGGCCAGCAGGGCCACTGAAGCTTTCTTT. This encodes CASSLASRATEAFF.

This chain uses TRBV7-9 with TRBJ2-7; tentative D call: TRBD1 (5 bases). This CDR3 has 13 residues. Per germline, CDR1 SEHNR and CDR2 FQNEAQ (reference sequence). Trimming removed 3 bases from V and 2 bases from J, with 8 bases in between. CDR3 in DNA: TGTGCCAGCAGCTTTGGCAGGGCCTACGAGCAGTACTTC. Translation: CASSFGRAYEQYF.

The rearrangement links TRBV5-1 to TRBJ2-7; no definite D call. Trimming shortened V by 6 bases and J by 2 bases, and 12 bases separated the two germline ends. Per germline, CDR1 SGHRS and CDR2 YFSETQ. This CDR3 contains 13 residues. The CDR3 here is CASKRTETYEQYF. CDR3 DNA: TGCGCCAGCAAACGGACGGAAACCTACGAGCAGTACTTC.

This chain uses TRBV6-1 with TRBJ2-7; D may be TRBD1 or TRBD2 (6 bases each). Germline V lookup: CDR1 MNHNS, CDR2 SASEGT. V was cut by 3 bases and J by 0 bases, with 12 bases left in between. This CDR3 region has 15 residues. The DNA of the CDR3 is TGTGCCAGCAGTGAGGAGGGGGGCCTCTCCTACGAGCAGTACTTC. Protein: CASSEEGGLSYEQYF.

V usage is TRBV6-1 and J usage is TRBJ1-5; D gene ambiguous. The CDR3 spans 13 residues. Per germline, CDR1 MNHNS and CDR2 SASEGT. Trimming removed 5 bases at V and 4 bases at J, with 9 bases between. CDR3 DNA: TGTGCCAGCAGTTCCATCACGAATCAGCCCCAGCATTTT. Translating it yields CASSSITNQPQHF.

This clone was counted once. The V and J genes are TRBV6-5 and TRBJ1-5, with TRBD1 matching over 7 bases. The trim removed 4 bases at V and 6 bases at J, leaving 6 bases unmatched. The CDR3 is made up of 14 amino acids. Germline V CDR1 and CDR2: MNHEY, SVGAGI. For the CDR3, the DNA is TGTGCCAGCAGTTCGCCCCGACAGGGTCAGCCCCAGCATTTT. It codes for CASSSPRQGQPQHF.

The chain uses TRBV6-6 and TRBJ1-6; 8 positions match TRBD1. J gave up 5 bases and V 8 bases, and 8 bases lay outside the gene matches. CDR1 is MNHNY, CDR2 SVGAGI, per germline (reference sequence). The CDR3 covers 15 residues. CDR3 DNA sequence: TGTGCCAGCTGGGGACAGGAGTTTAATAATTCACCCCTCCACTTT. Translation: CASWGQEFNNSPLHF.

V and J are TRBV19 and TRBJ2-1, with D unresolved. The CDR3 is 13 residues long. The V gene lost 4 bases and the J gene lost 6 bases, with 10 bases spanning the gap. From germline, CDR1 is LNHDA and CDR2 SQIVND (reference sequence). The CDR3 region is CASSTRYSNEQFF. The CDR3 nucleotides read TGTGCCAGTAGTACTCGATACAGCAATGAGCAGTTCTTC.

In this sample, this clone turned up a few times. The chain recombines TRBV10-3 with TRBJ2-5; D is unclear. Germline V gene data show CDR1 as ENHRY and CDR2 as SYGVKD. The CDR3 is 12 residues long. V lost 2 bases and J 7 bases, leaving 8 bases between the germline ends. The CDR3 spells CAISEMASTQYF. CDR3 bases: TGTGCCATCAGTGAGATGGCGTCGACCCAGTACTTC.

This clone has just one count. The rearrangement uses TRBV7-2 and TRBJ2-3; D ambiguous. This CDR3 comprises 15 residues. Trimming removed 5 bases at V and 0 bases at J, with 12 bases between. Germline V CDR1 and CDR2: SGHTA, FQGNSA. The CDR3 nucleotides read TGTGCCAGCAGCCCTCATGTGCCTAGCACAGATACGCAGTATTTT. The encoded protein is CASSPHVPSTDTQYF.

The chain has TRBV6-1 and TRBJ1-2, with D possibly matching TRBD1 (6 bases). The CDR3 is made up of 15 amino acids. Trimming cost V 3 bases and J 3 bases, with 14 bases left between them. Germline V lookup: CDR1 MNHNS, CDR2 SASEGT. The CDR3 loop reads CASSEDSNPYYGYTF. CDR3 in DNA: TGTGCCAGCAGTGAGGACAGTAACCCTTACTATGGCTACACCTTC.

The CDR3 DNA follows: TGTGCCTGGAGGCGGCGAGGGATCGACTATGGCTACACCTTC. Amino acid sequence: CAWRRRGIDYGYTF. This chain joins TRBV30 and TRBJ1-2; no definite D call. The V gene's germline CDR1 is GTSNPN and CDR2 SVGIG (reference sequence). With 3 bases removed from V and 3 bases from J, the gap between germline ends came to 14 bases. The CDR3 has 14 residues.

The V call is TRBV4-1, the J call TRBJ1-1, with TRBD1 matching over 8 bases. The CDR3 length is 15 residues. V gave up 4 bases and J gave up 14 bases; unmatched junction bases: 18. The germline V gene encodes CDR1 MGHRA and CDR2 YSYEKL. CDR3 loop: CASSRTHIPGQVGFF. The CDR3 DNA sequence: TGCGCCAGCAGCCGGACCCATATTCCGGGACAGGTGGGGTTCTTT.

This clone has a single count. CDR3 sequence reads: CASSLGGTGEQYF. Written as DNA, the CDR3 is TGTGCCAGCAGCTTGGGAGGGACAGGCGAGCAGTACTTC. V usage is TRBV5-8 and J usage is TRBJ2-7, with TRBD1 matching 8 bases. J lost 6 bases, V lost 0 bases, and 2 bases had no gene match. Germline V gene sequence: CDR1 SGHTS, CDR2 YDEGEE. The CDR3 is 13 amino acids.

CDR3 DNA: TGTGCCAGCAGTGTTCTAGCGGGGAGAGGGGAGCTGTTTTTT. Protein: CASSVLAGRGELFF. The rearrangement uses TRBV2 and TRBJ2-2; 9 positions agree with TRBD2. Trimming took 4 bases from V and 8 from J; bases not matched to a gene: 5. Germline-derived CDR1 and CDR2 are SNHLY and FYNNEI. The CDR3 spans 14 residues.

V and J are TRBV30 and TRBJ2-4; D may correspond to TRBD1 or TRBD2 (6 bases each). The length of the CDR3 is 19 residues. Germline lookup yields CDR1 GTSNPN and CDR2 SVGIG (reference sequence). The V end lost 1 base, the J end lost 2 bases, and 24 bases lay between the germline ends. CDR3 sequence: CAWSASGGAWGLTKNIQYF. DNA for the CDR3: TGTGCCTGGAGTGCATCCGGGGGCGCCTGGGGGTTGACCAAAAACATTCAGTACTTC.

The chain couples TRBV2 to TRBJ2-7; 9 bases are a match to TRBD2. V gave up 6 bases and J gave up 0 bases; unmatched junction bases: 3. This CDR3 region has 14 residues. The germline CDR1 and CDR2 sequences are SNHLY and FYNNEI. CDR3 protein: CASSASGVSYEQYF. For the CDR3, the DNA is TGTGCCAGCAGCGCTAGCGGGGTCTCCTACGAGCAGTACTTC.

The V and J genes are TRBV7-2 and TRBJ1-5; unclear D gene. This CDR3 has 12 amino acids. Germline-derived CDR1 and CDR2 are SGHTA and FQGNSA. Trimming removed 3 bases from V and 0 bases from J, with 0 bases in between. The CDR3 sequence: CASSFSNQPQHF. The CDR3 region has the DNA TGTGCCAGCAGCTTTAGCAATCAGCCCCAGCATTTT.

The CDR3 loop reads CASSLGQGADYGYTF. The CDR3 nucleotides read TGCGCCAGCAGCTTAGGACAGGGTGCCGACTATGGCTACACCTTC. J is TRBJ1-2 and V is TRBV5-1; 8 bases match TRBD1. This CDR3 has 15 residues. The germline gives CDR1 SGHRS, CDR2 YFSETQ. The V segment lost 2 bases and the J segment 3 bases; nucleotides outside the gene matches: 6.